Below are 23 T cell receptor beta chains sequenced from a single sample in a study of beta chain features in type 1 diabetes. Reverse transcription of all isolated RNA meant that expressed TCRB transcripts were sequenced. Assay: immunoSEQ multiplex PCR; the TCRdb copy retains only in-frame clones and omits some. The sample contains 130,000 to 150,000 clones, more than 9% of which appear only once. Sequenced sample: naive CD4+ T cells from blood. The source is a young man in good health.

In this sample, this clone turned up a few times. The genes are TRBV7-2 and TRBJ1-5; D ambiguous. V lost 2 bases and J lost 10, with 15 bases in between. This CDR3 comprises 14 residues. The germline gives CDR1 SGHTA, CDR2 FQGNSA. CDR3 bases: TGTGCCAGCAGCTTATCCGACAACAAGATCCCCCAGCATTTT. Translation: CASSLSDNKIPQHF.

The table lists this clone with a few counts. The chain uses TRBV7-2 and TRBJ2-7; D is perhaps TRBD1 (5 bases). The CDR3 totals 15 residues. V was cut by 3 bases and J by 3 bases, with 15 bases left in between. The V gene's germline CDR1 is SGHTA and CDR2 FQGNSA. CDR3 region: CASSFKAQTDYEQYF. The CDR3 nucleotides read TGTGCCAGCAGCTTTAAAGCCCAGACAGACTACGAGCAGTACTTC.

This clone was recorded a few times. V and J are TRBV18 and TRBJ1-4; D gene uncertain. The CDR3 runs to 18 residues. Trimming took off 5 bases at V and 0 bases at J, with 19 bases between the two ends. Germline CDR1 KGHSH, CDR2 LQKENI. The CDR3 is CASSLLSLMKATNEKLFF. CDR3 DNA sequence: TGTGCCAGCTCATTGTTGAGCCTGATGAAAGCAACTAATGAAAAACTGTTTTTT.

The gene calls are TRBV6-1 and TRBJ2-7; 8 bases agree with TRBD1. This CDR3 is 14 amino acids long. V lost 6 bases to trimming and J lost 2 bases; unmatched junction nucleotides: 6. Germline-derived CDR1 and CDR2 are MNHNS and SASEGT. In DNA, the CDR3 is TGTGCCAGCAGCCCGGGACAGGTAACCTACGAGCAGTACTTC. This sequence encodes CASSPGQVTYEQYF.

The rearrangement links TRBV29-1 to TRBJ2-5; 9 nucleotides match TRBD2. Germline V gene sequence: CDR1 SQVTM, CDR2 ANQGSEA. After removal of 4 bases from V and 5 bases from J, the junction contained 8 bases not matched to a gene. This CDR3 has 14 residues. In DNA form, the CDR3 reads TGCAGCGTTGTATCGCGGGGGGGCTGGGAGACCCAGTACTTC. Its protein is CSVVSRGGWETQYF.

This clone has only a few counts. This chain uses TRBV2 with TRBJ1-1; a possible D gene is TRBD1 (5 bases). The ends were cut back, 4 bases at V and 8 bases at J, with 11 bases in the middle. This CDR3 comprises 12 residues. Germline values: CDR1 SNHLY, CDR2 FYNNEI. In DNA, the CDR3 is TGTGCCAGCAGTGGACAGCGCGACGAAGCTTTCTTT. Its protein product is CASSGQRDEAFF.

This rearrangement joins TRBV10-3 to TRBJ1-2, with 9 nucleotides matching TRBD1. Germline V gene lookup returns CDR1 ENHRY and CDR2 SYGVKD. This CDR3 has 14 amino acids. Unmatched junction bases numbered 10, after V lost 6 bases and J lost 8 bases. CDR3 DNA sequence: TGTGCCATCAGCTCAGGACAGGGGTCCTACGGCTACACCTTC. Its translation is CAISSGQGSYGYTF.

The CDR3 protein is CASSGKQGYTEAFF. The CDR3 coding sequence is TGTGCCAGCAGCGGGAAACAGGGGTACACTGAAGCTTTCTTT. The chain has TRBV5-6 and TRBJ1-1, with TRBD1 matching over 7 bases. J was trimmed by 3 bases and V by 4 bases; bases with no gene match: 6. The CDR3 is made up of 14 amino acids. Germline V gene data show CDR1 as SGHDT and CDR2 as YYEEEE. The entire variable domain, with the rest obtained from reference TRBV5-6 and TRBJ1-1, is as follows: DAGVTQSPTHLIKTRGQQVTLRCSPKSGHDTVSWYQQALGQGPQFIFQYYEEEERQRGNFPDRFSGHQFPNYSSELNVNALLLGDSALYLCASSGKQGYTEAFFGQGTRLTVV.

This clone occurred a few times. The chain couples TRBV25-1 to TRBJ2-7, with a tentative D call TRBD1 (6 bases). Trimming took off 7 bases at V and 0 bases at J, with 16 bases between the two ends. Germline-derived CDR1 and CDR2 are MGHDK and SYGVNS. The length of the CDR3 is 15 residues. The CDR3 spells CASNPSTGYSYEQYF. CDR3 nucleotides: TGTGCCAGCAACCCATCGACAGGCTACTCCTACGAGCAGTACTTC.

This clone turned up a few times. The CDR3 DNA is TGTGCCAGCGGGGGACAGGCCCCCCCGCCCCAGCATTTT. Translated: CASGGQAPPPQHF. The rearrangement links TRBV6-1 to TRBJ1-5; 8 bases align to TRBD1. From germline, CDR1 is MNHNS and CDR2 SASEGT. The CDR3 length is 13 residues. V was pared by 8 bases and J by 9 bases, with 9 bases of the junction left unmatched.

This clone is a singleton in its sample. The chain combines TRBV19 with TRBJ2-3; D is possibly TRBD2 (7 bases). The CDR3 extends over 16 amino acids. Germline V gives CDR1 LNHDA, CDR2 SQIVND (reference sequence). V shed 5 bases and J shed 4 bases, with 19 bases lying between them. CDR3 in DNA: TGTGCCAGTAGTTTTACCCGGGGGGCGCCTTCAGATACGCAGTATTTT. Its protein product is CASSFTRGAPSDTQYF.

This clone was observed a handful of times. The V and J genes are TRBV19 and TRBJ2-7; 11 bases fit TRBD1. Looked up from germline, CDR1 is LNHDA and CDR2 is SQIVND (reference sequence). V lost 9 bases to trimming and J lost 4 bases; unmatched junction nucleotides: 5. The CDR3 covers 13 residues. CDR3 in amino acids: CASGGQGGYEQYF. The CDR3 nucleotides are TGTGCCAGCGGGGGACAGGGGGGGTACGAGCAGTACTTC. The variable domain in full, completed from reference TRBV19 and TRBJ2-7, reads DGGITQSPKYLFRKEGQNVTLSCEQNLNHDAMYWYRQDPGQGLRLIYYSQIVNDFQKGDIAEGYSVSREKKESFPLTVTSAQKNPTAFYLCASGGQGGYEQYFGPGTRLTVT.

A few counts support this clone. CDR3 coding DNA: TGTGCCAGCAGTTACCGGGGGAGGACTCAGCCCCAGCATTTT. This translates into CASSYRGRTQPQHF. The rearrangement joins TRBV6-6 to TRBJ1-5; the D gene is possibly TRBD1 (5 bases). The V gene's germline CDR1 is MNHNY and CDR2 SVGAGI (reference sequence). Trimming pared 2 bases from V and 6 bases from J, leaving 11 bases between. This CDR3 has 14 amino acids.

This clone was seen a few times. J is TRBJ2-5 and V is TRBV28; a possible D gene is TRBD2 (6 bases). CDR3 length equals 17 residues. With 5 bases removed from V and 0 bases from J, the gap between germline ends came to 19 bases. The germline V gene encodes CDR1 MDHEN and CDR2 SYDVKM. CDR3 residues: CASSGRRDQLYQETQYF. CDR3 bases: TGTGCCAGCAGTGGCCGGAGGGACCAACTGTACCAAGAGACCCAGTACTTC.

Remarks on this clone: Because it lacks the conserved phenylalanine or tryptophan at the end, this CDR3 is likely a read error. The chain combines TRBV5-1 with TRBJ1-6; 9 nucleotides match TRBD1. The CDR3 contains 16 residues. The J segment lost 8 bases and the V segment lost 0 bases, leaving 6 bases of the junction unmatched. The germline V gene encodes CDR1 SGHRS and CDR2 YFSETQ. CDR3 coding DNA: TGCGCCAGCAGCTTGGCAGAGGACAGGGGAGATTCACCCCTCCACCTT. Residues: CASSLAEDRGDSPLHL.

This chain joins TRBV9 and TRBJ1-5; perhaps TRBD1 as D (6 bases). With 6 bases removed from V and 4 bases from J, the gap between germline ends came to 17 bases. The length of the CDR3 is 15 residues. The germline V gene has CDR1 SGDLS and CDR2 YYNGEE. The CDR3 is CASNEGGSSNQPQHF. DNA for the CDR3: TGTGCCAGCAATGAGGGGGGGAGTAGTAATCAGCCCCAGCATTTT. The variable domain in full, completed from reference TRBV9 and TRBJ1-5, reads DSGVTQTPKHLITATGQRVTLRCSPRSGDLSVYWYQQSLDQGLQFLIQYYNGEERAKGNILERFSAQQFPDLHSELNLSSLELGDSALYFCASNEGGSSNQPQHFGDGTRLSIL.

This clone has more than one count but fewer than ten. This chain joins TRBV11-2 and TRBJ1-5; no firm D call. The ends were cut back, 5 bases at V and 7 bases at J, with 12 bases in the middle. Germline CDR1 and CDR2: SGHAT and FQNNGV. CDR3 length equals 13 residues. CDR3: CASSLRPGQPQHF. The CDR3, as DNA: TGTGCCAGCAGCCTCCGACCGGGGCAGCCCCAGCATTTT.

The table lists this clone with a few counts. The genes are TRBV7-2 and TRBJ2-5; 10 nucleotides align to TRBD2. Germline CDR1 and CDR2: SGHTA and FQGNSA. The CDR3 consists of 15 residues. V was pared by 5 bases and J by 5 bases, with 8 bases of the junction left unmatched. CDR3 sequence reads: CASSLSGGTFETQYF. The CDR3 DNA reads TGTGCCAGCAGCCTTAGCGGGGGGACGTTCGAGACCCAGTACTTC.

The CDR3: CASSPSGTGGNEQFF. As DNA, the CDR3 is TGTGCCAGCAGCCCCTCCGGGACAGGGGGCAATGAGCAGTTCTTC. The chain combines TRBV5-4 with TRBJ2-1; 11 bases line up with TRBD1. The CDR3 has 15 amino acids. Germline V gene lookup returns CDR1 SGHNT and CDR2 YYREEE (reference sequence). J was trimmed by 6 bases and V by 4 bases; bases with no gene match: 6.

This rearrangement joins TRBV5-4 to TRBJ2-3; 12 bases fit TRBD2. V gave up 3 bases and J gave up 3 bases; unmatched junction bases: 8. Germline CDR1 and CDR2: SGHNT and YYREEE (reference sequence). This CDR3 is 17 amino acids long. DNA for the CDR3: TGTGCCAGCAGCTCGGGTCTAGCGGGGGGGCCGACAGATACGCAGTATTTT. It codes for CASSSGLAGGPTDTQYF.

The chain employs TRBV27 and TRBJ2-5; 11 bases line up with TRBD2. The CDR3 totals 13 residues. J was trimmed by 3 bases and V by 8 bases; bases with no gene match: 2. Germline CDR1 MNHEY, CDR2 SMNVEV (reference sequence). This CDR3 reads CASALAGEETQYF. CDR3 bases: TGTGCCAGCGCACTAGCGGGGGAAGAGACCCAGTACTTC.

V usage is TRBV28 and J usage is TRBJ2-1; 9 bases match TRBD2. Germline trimming cut 7 bases from V and 5 bases from J; bases unmatched to any gene: 15. The germline V gene has CDR1 MDHEN and CDR2 SYDVKM. The CDR3 is made up of 17 amino acids. CDR3 DNA sequence: TGTGCCAGCACACAGATTCGTAGGGCTAGCGGGAACAATGAGCAGTTCTTC. It specifies CASTQIRRASGNNEQFF.

V is TRBV9 and J is TRBJ2-3; TRBD2 matches at 12 bases. J gave up 4 bases and V 0 bases, and 6 bases lay outside the gene matches. Looked up from germline, CDR1 is SGDLS and CDR2 is YYNGEE. This CDR3 spans 17 amino acids. The CDR3 is CASSVAPTSGGSDTQYF. For the CDR3, the DNA is TGTGCCAGCAGCGTAGCCCCGACTAGCGGGGGATCAGATACGCAGTATTTT.